This TCR beta chain is drawn from a study of T cells after somatic rescue of genetic block (dated by TCRdb to the early 2020s). Background for the entire study: What the study looked at was long-term robustness, specifically in a T-cell system that came about through somatic rescue of a genetic block in T-cell development.

Turning to this clone: The antigen it recognizes is unknown. Per-base qualities were not stored, and no clone one base away is much larger.

The method was the immunoSEQ multiplex PCR assay. TCRdb obtained this table from immuneACCESS and retained in-frame rearrangements with V and J assigned. These tables miss some clones; where compared with another copy, unresolved V genes account for less than half of the shortfall, and the remainder is unexplained. Counted in this sample were just over 8,000 clones; 75% to 90% of them appeared once. Clones ranked in the top ten supply around 25% of the sample. The sequenced sample was peripheral blood mononuclear cells (PBMCs). The receptor was isolated from a boy aged 10-17 years.

CDR3 sequence: CASSPPTSVRSGELFF. Read as DNA, the sequence is TGTGCCAGCTCACCACCAACTAGCGTTCGTAGCGGGGAGCTGTTTTTT. Here the chain combines TRBV18 and TRBJ2-2, with 7 bases aligning to TRBD2. Inclusive of the bounding cysteine and phenylalanine, the CDR3 is 16 residues long. The only DNA kept is the CDR3, 48 bases in frame from the first base. At the junction V is shortened by 0 bases and J by 7 bases; bases outside the gene matches: 8. The germline V gene yields KGHSH for CDR1 and LQKENI for CDR2.